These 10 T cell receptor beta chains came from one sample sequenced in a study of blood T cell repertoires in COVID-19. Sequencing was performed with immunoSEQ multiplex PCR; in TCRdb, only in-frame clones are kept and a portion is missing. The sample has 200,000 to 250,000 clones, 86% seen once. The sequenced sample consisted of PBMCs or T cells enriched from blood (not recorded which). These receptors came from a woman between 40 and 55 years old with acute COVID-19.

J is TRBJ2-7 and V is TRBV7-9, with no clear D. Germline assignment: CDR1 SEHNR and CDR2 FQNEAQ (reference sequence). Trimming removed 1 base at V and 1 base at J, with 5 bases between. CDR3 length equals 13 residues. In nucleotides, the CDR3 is TGTGCCAGCAGCTTAGGTGCGTCCTACGAGCAGTACTTC. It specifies CASSLGASYEQYF.

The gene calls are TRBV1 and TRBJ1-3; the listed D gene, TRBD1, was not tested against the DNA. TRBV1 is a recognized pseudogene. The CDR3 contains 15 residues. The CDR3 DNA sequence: TGCACCAGCAGCCACCCGGGACAGGGAGGAAACACCATATATTTT. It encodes CTSSHPGQGGNTIYF.

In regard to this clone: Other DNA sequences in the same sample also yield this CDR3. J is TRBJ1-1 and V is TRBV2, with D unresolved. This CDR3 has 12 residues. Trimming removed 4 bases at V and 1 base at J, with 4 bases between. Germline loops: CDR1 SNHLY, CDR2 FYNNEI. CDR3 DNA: TGTGCCAGCAGTGGTCAGAACACTGAAGCTTTCTTT. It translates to CASSGQNTEAFF.

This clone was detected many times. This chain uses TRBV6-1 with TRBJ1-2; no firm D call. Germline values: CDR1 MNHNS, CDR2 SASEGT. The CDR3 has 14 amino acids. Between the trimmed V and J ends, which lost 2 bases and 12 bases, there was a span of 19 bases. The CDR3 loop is CASSEQSANPTHTF. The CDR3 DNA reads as TGTGCCAGCAGTGAACAGAGCGCCAACCCTACGCACACCTTC.

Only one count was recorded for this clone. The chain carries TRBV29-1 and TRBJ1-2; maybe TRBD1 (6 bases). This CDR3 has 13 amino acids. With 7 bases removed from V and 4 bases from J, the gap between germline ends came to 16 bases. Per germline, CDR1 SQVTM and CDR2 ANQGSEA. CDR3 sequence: CSANRDDLYGYTF. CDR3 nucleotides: TGCAGCGCCAACAGGGATGACCTCTATGGCTACACCTTC.

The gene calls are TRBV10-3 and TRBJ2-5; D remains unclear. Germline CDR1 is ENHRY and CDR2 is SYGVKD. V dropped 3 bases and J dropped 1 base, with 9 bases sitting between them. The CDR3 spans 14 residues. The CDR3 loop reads CAISDEAIQETQYF. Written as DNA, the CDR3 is TGTGCCATCAGTGATGAAGCCATCCAAGAGACCCAGTACTTC.

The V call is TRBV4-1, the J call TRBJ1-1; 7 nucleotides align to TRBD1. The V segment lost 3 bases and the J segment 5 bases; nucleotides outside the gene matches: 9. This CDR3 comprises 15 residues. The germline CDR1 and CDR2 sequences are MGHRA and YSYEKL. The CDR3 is CASSHEYPGGTEAFF. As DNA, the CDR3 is TGCGCCAGCAGCCACGAATACCCAGGGGGGACTGAAGCTTTCTTT.

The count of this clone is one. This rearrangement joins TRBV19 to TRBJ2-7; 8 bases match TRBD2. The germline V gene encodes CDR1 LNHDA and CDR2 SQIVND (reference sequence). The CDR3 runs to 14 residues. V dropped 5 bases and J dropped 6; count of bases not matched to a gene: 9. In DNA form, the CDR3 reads TGTGCCAGTAGTGTGACGGGAGGGATAGGCGAGCAGTACTTC. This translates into CASSVTGGIGEQYF.

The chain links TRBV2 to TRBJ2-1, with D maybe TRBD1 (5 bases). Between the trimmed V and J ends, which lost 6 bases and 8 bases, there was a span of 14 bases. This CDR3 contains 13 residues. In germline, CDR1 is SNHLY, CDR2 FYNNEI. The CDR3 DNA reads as TGTGCCAGCAGGACAGTGGCTGGCGATGAGCAGTTCTTC. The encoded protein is CASRTVAGDEQFF.

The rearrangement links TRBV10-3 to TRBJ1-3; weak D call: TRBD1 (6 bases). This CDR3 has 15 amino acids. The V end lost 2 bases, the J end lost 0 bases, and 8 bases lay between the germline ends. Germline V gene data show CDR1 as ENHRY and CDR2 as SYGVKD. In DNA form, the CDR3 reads TGTGCCATCAGTGAGGGACAGAACTCTGGAAACACCATATATTTT. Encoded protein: CAISEGQNSGNTIYF.